Sequencing of this T cell receptor beta chain was carried out in a study of T cell responses to AZD1222 COVID-19 vaccine (dated by TCRdb to the early 2020s). General notes on the study: A total of about 240 trial participants underwent TCR sequencing, of whom around 200 received two doses of AZD1222 and some 26 received two doses of the MenACWY control vaccine. Enrollment into the trials was organized by age into subgroups of 18-55, 56-69 and 70-plus years, and those subgroups contained roughly 140, 27 and 60 TCR-sequenced participants, respectively. Summary of the overall study and its limitations: Nearly half of unique spike-specific TCRs reportedly recognized epitopes outside regions mutated in the B.1.351 and B.1.1.7 variants. Vaccine-associated CD4 TCRs spanned the whole spike protein, with dominant responses in regions 160-218 and 743-854. Conclusions about previously exposed vaccinees are limited because only six or seven AZD1222 recipients were SARS-CoV-2 seropositive at baseline. Because no samples from the day 14 peak response were available, repertoires could be characterized only after the peak T cell response. The 56-69-year group was small, and its depth increase did not reach significance, likely because of low power. A significant rise in spike-specific TCR breadth and depth was observed after two AZD1222 doses relative to day 0 and relative to MenACWY recipients. Participants were mostly white British, with more females than males. The authors suggested clonal diversity may have been underestimated.

The CDR3 regions of human TCRbeta chains were subjected to immunosequencing. Processing in the source paper ran as follows. Repertoire TCRs were matched against a reference library of SARS-CoV-2-specific TCRs generated with the MIRA antigen-specificity platform. Breadth meant the fraction of unique TCRs that were SARS-CoV-2-associated, whereas depth meant the fraction of total T cells that were SARS-CoV-2-associated. Using the MIRA data, each spike-specific TCR was assigned both to the spike region to which the TCR was reactive and to a CD4 or CD8 class. Log10-transformed breadth and depth values were compared by one-way ANOVA with Sidak's multiple comparisons tests. As stored in TCRdb, this immuneACCESS dataset retains in-frame rearrangements with V and J assigned. A fraction of the clones does not appear; measured against another copy, unresolved V genes explain less than half of the discrepancy, and the remainder lacks a known reason. V, J and clone size derive from that table, while D and trimming were established from the DNA sequence. Recorded for this sample are tens of thousands of clones; around 82% of them occurred a single time. The ten largest account for roughly 6% of the sample.

Taken from the germline V gene (reference sequence), the CDR1 and CDR2 loops are MNHEY and SMNVEV. At the junction V is shortened by 2 bases and J by 1 base, with 6 bases in between. From cysteine to phenylalanine, the CDR3 is 15 amino acids long. Only CDR3 DNA remains: 45 bases, in frame from the first base. About this clone itself: Its antigen is unknown. No clone much larger than this one lies a single base away; base qualities are absent.

The time point label of this sample denotes: about 28 days (+/-7) after the second vaccine dose. AZD1222 recipients with second doses at about 4 weeks or about 12 weeks were pooled, because spike-specific TCR depth and breadth did not differ between schedules. Vaccinee samples came from UK trials COV001 and COV002, including a single-blind randomized controlled phase 2/3 trial of AZD1222 (ChAdOx1 nCoV-19) in healthy adults. For TCRbeta chain sequencing, PBMC samples were collected from trial participants at day 0 and at day 28 after the second dose. This chain joins TRBV27 to TRBJ1-6, with no confident D gene call. Material: peripheral blood, obtained 28 days after the second AZD1222 dose. The TCR originated in an adult who received the AZD1222 COVID-19 vaccine. The nucleotide sequence is given as TGTGCCAGCAGTTTAAGGCGATCCTATAATTCACCCCTCCACTTT. The translation is CASSLRRSYNSPLHF.